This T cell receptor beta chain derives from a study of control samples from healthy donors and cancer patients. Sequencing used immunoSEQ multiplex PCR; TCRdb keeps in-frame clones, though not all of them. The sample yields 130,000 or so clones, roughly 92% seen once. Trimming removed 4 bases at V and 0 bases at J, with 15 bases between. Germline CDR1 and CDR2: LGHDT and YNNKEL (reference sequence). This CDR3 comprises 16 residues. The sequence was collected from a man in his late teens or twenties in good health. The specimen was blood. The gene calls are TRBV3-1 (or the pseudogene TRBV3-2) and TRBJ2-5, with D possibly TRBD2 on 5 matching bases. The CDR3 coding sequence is TGTGCCAGCAGCCGCCGAACGGTGACTAACCAAGAGACCCAGTACTTC. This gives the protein CASSRRTVTNQETQYF.